This TCR beta chain stems from a study of chemoradiotherapy in HPV16-positive cancers. Notes on the study in general: Candidate HPV-specific clones and E7-related TCR motifs grew in tumor during treatment. In HPV16-positive patients, HPV-responsive T-cell expansion tracked better recurrence-free survival.

Measured with immunoSEQ multiplex PCR; TCRdb has only the in-frame clones, and not every one. The sample has 1,500 to 1,600 clones; around 86% are singletons. Concerning this clone itself: Its antigen is still unknown.

Between the trimmed V and J ends, which lost 5 bases and 0 bases, there was a span of 14 bases. The V gene's germline CDR1 is SGHVT and CDR2 SQSDAQ. The CDR3 sequence is 15 residues long. This chain joins TRBV7-4 and TRBJ2-7; D is unclear. The specimen comprised tumor tissue, sampled from a patient who underwent chemoradiotherapy. The sequence derives from a human donor with HPV-associated anogenital cancer. CDR3 nucleotides: TGTGCCAGCAGCCCGTTATCGTGTAGCTCCTACGAGCAGTACTTC. Its protein is CASSPLSCSSYEQYF.